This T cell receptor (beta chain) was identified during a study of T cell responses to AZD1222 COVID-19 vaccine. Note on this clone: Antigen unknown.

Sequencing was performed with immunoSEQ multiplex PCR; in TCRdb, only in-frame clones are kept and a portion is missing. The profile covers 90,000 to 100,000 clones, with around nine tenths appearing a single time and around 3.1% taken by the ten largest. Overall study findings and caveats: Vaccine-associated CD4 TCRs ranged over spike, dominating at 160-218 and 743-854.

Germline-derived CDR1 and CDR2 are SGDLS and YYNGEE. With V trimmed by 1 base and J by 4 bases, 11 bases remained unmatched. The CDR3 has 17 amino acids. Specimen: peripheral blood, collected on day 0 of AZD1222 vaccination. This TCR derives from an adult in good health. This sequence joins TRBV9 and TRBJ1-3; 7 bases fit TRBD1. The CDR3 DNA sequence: TGTGCCAGCAGCGTAAATGGCAGGGGGACGGGAGGAAACACCATATATTTT. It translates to CASSVNGRGTGGNTIYF.